This entry concerns a single T cell receptor beta chain. In this sample, this clonotype turned up a few times. Its antigen has not been determined. Within one base of it there is no much larger clone, and no base qualities were kept. All donors were healthy Caucasians. Miltenyi CD45RO+ enrichment and human naive T-cell isolation kits were used to isolate memory (CD45RO+) and naive T cells from PBMC. Libraries were built with 5' RACE. The run used an Illumina HiSeq 2000. Template switching introduced a universal primer binding site; the final cDNA contained a unique molecular identifier, enabling accurate counting of TCR cDNA molecules. Specific primers in the conserved constant-segment region were used to synthesize first-strand cDNA for the TCR alpha and beta chains. To control for contamination, every cDNA library was double barcoded, receiving both a SMART-Mk sample barcode and Illumina barcodes. TruSeq adapter sequences along with Illumina sample barcodes were introduced in two successive PCR steps. The Illumina HiSeq platform was used with custom primers to sequence TCR alpha and beta cDNA libraries. In the paper's pipeline: Raw reads were processed with MiGEC to extract unique molecular identifiers, and MiXCR was used to determine CDR3 positions. For each individual, recombination models were inferred using an EM algorithm with the repgenHMM and IGoR tools. Shared clonotype analysis was performed with the tcR package in R, normalizing sharing by the product of cloneset sizes. To study raw recombination without the effects of thymic and clonal selection, out-of-frame nonproductive sequences were analyzed. TCRdb took the public reads, trimmed them with fastp at Q25, ran MiXCR for clone calling and kept in-frame beta chains. Under each unique CDR3 protein, matching rows form one entry showing the most common genes and DNA. These V and J calls originate from TCRdb's pipeline instead of the authors' own analysis. In this sample the table shows approximately 220,000 distinct CDR3 sequences, around 10% of which occur a single time. The ten largest clones capture around 5% of the sample.

This entry comes from a study of identical twins (dated by TCRdb to the mid-2010s). With respect to the entire study: To test whether fetal clonotypes persist, the study used deep sequencing on TCR alpha and beta repertoires from monozygotic twins, unrelated adults of various ages, and cord blood. Replicate twin experiments were performed at different times using different library preparation protocols to rule out contamination. Study-wide conclusions, independent of this receptor: Zero-insertion analyses could be partly confounded by invariant T cells such as MAIT and iNKT, though diverse VJ usage argued against such confounding for most clonotypes. Out-of-frame TCR alpha sharing in monozygotic twins was systematically underestimated by recombination models, whereas sharing between unrelated individuals was in agreement with the recombination models. Abundant cord blood beta clonotypes carried fewer insertions; young adult naive repertoires showed a weaker similar trend, while memory repertoires showed none. In beta out-of-frame sequences, excess twin sharing was weaker, because having fewer shared sequences lowered the signal-to-noise ratio. Compared with coincidental sharing between unrelated individuals, an excess of low generation-probability sequences was observed among out-of-frame TCR alpha sequences shared between twins. Conclusions relied on cross-sectional statistical analysis, since the same donors could not be followed over many years.

The germline ends are 14 bases apart after V is trimmed by 0 bases and J by 10 bases. CDR1 and CDR2, looked up from the germline V gene, are SGHRS and YFSETQ. From the cysteine through the phenylalanine, the CDR3 covers 14 amino acids. Just CDR3 DNA is preserved here, 42 bases in frame from base 1. The sample taken for sequencing was memory (CD45RO+) T cells sorted from blood. Explained via the paper, the cell subset or site label denotes: CD45RO+ enriched T cells. This receptor was identified in a young woman in good health. The V and J segments used are TRBV5-1 and TRBJ2-1; the D gene is unclear. The CDR3 corresponds to CASSLEAAVWEQFF. The sequenced DNA: TGCGCCAGCAGCTTGGAGGCCGCGGTATGGGAGCAGTTCTTC.